One sample yielded the 17 T cell receptor beta chains listed below, sequenced in a study of T and B cells in COVID-19 patients. Blood genomic DNA input for TRB amplification was roughly 250-550 ng. TRB rearrangements were amplified by multiplex PCR with BIOMED2 TRB-A/B primers. TCRdb re-analysed the multiplex PCR reads in MiXCR, keeping a single row per CDR3 protein. Of around 15,000 distinct CDR3 sequences listed, under 30% are singletons. The sequenced sample was blood. Source of these receptors: a human donor who had recovered from COVID-19.

By proportion, this clonotype is medium-sized. V is TRBV19 and J is TRBJ2-6; the D gene is possibly TRBD1 (5 bases). There are 14 residues in the CDR3. CDR1 is LNHDA, CDR2 SQIVND, per germline (reference sequence). The CDR3 DNA is TGTGCTGGGGCAGCCACCTCTGGGGCCAACGTCCTGACTTTC. This gives the protein CAGAATSGANVLTF.

The chain carries TRBV4-3 and TRBJ2-3; tentatively, D is TRBD1 (6 bases). The germline V gene encodes CDR1 LGHNA and CDR2 YSLEER. Trimming shortened V by 4 bases and J by 4 bases, and 15 bases separated the two germline ends. There are 15 residues in the CDR3. CDR3 amino acids: CASSRGTRGADTQYF. CDR3 sequence (DNA): TGCGCCAGCAGCCGGGGGACAAGAGGGGCAGATACGCAGTATTTT.

By share, this clonotype counts as medium-sized. CDR3: CASRPGGASYNEQFF. The CDR3 DNA reads TGTGCCAGCCGTCCCGGGGGGGCGTCCTACAATGAGCAGTTCTTC. This chain connects TRBV18 to TRBJ2-1, with 8 bases lining up with TRBD2. This CDR3 comprises 15 residues. Trimming cost V 8 bases and J 1 base; bases outside gene matches: 7. Germline loops: CDR1 KGHSH, CDR2 LQKENI.

This clonotype was observed a handful of times. V gene TRBV6-2 or TRBV6-3 combines with J gene TRBJ1-2, with no clear D. V gave up 6 bases and J gave up 5 bases, with 16 bases separating them. This CDR3 spans 14 amino acids. Germline CDR1 and CDR2: MNHEY and SVGEGT. The CDR3 region is CASSSGREVYGYTF. Written as DNA, the CDR3 is TGTGCCAGCAGCTCCGGGAGAGAAGTTTATGGCTACACCTTC.

By sample fraction, this clonotype is medium-sized (0.01 to 0.1%). J is TRBJ2-7 and V is TRBV19, with 10 positions matching TRBD2. V shed 4 bases, J shed 4 bases, and the junction held 10 bases outside the gene matches. This CDR3 has 16 residues. Germline-derived CDR1 and CDR2 are LNHDA and SQIVND (reference sequence). This CDR3 is CASSTLSGGILYEQYF. The CDR3 DNA reads TGTGCCAGTAGTACCCTTAGCGGGGGGATCCTTTACGAGCAGTACTTC. Using reference TRBV19 and TRBJ2-7 for the parts outside the CDR3, the full variable domain is DGGITQSPKYLFRKEGQNVTLSCEQNLNHDAMYWYRQDPGQGLRLIYYSQIVNDFQKGDIAEGYSVSREKKESFPLTVTSAQKNPTAFYLCASSTLSGGILYEQYFGPGTRLTVT.

This clonotype is medium-sized within its sample. The CDR3 here is CSVVGNQETQYF. CDR3 coding DNA: TGCAGCGTTGTTGGCAACCAAGAGACCCAGTACTTC. The chain is built from TRBV29-1 and TRBJ2-5; D gene uncertain. The germline CDR1 and CDR2 sequences are SQVTM and ANQGSEA. V was pared by 4 bases and J by 0 bases, with 6 bases between. This CDR3 region has 12 residues.

This clonotype was found many times. The chain combines TRBV6-6 with TRBJ2-1; perhaps TRBD2 as D (6 bases). The CDR3 is 14 residues long. Germline-derived CDR1 and CDR2 are MNHNY and SVGAGI (reference sequence). V was cut by 2 bases and J by 10 bases, with 15 bases left in between. CDR3 region: CASSYRSGGGEQFF. The CDR3, as DNA: TGTGCCAGCAGTTACAGGTCCGGGGGTGGGGAGCAGTTCTTC.

This clonotype was counted only a few times. The genes are TRBV18 and TRBJ2-1; TRBD1 aligns across 7 bases. Per germline, CDR1 KGHSH and CDR2 LQKENI. The CDR3 loop spans 14 amino acids. V lost 8 bases and J lost 3; bases outside the gene matches: 7. CDR3: CASGRGGYYNEQFF. CDR3 DNA sequence: TGTGCCAGCGGCCGAGGGGGCTACTACAATGAGCAGTTCTTC.

This chain uses TRBV7-2 with TRBJ2-5, with D tentatively TRBD2 (7 bases). The CDR3 sequence is 15 residues long. The germline V gene has CDR1 SGHTA and CDR2 FQGNSA. V dropped 5 bases and J dropped 5 bases, with 18 bases sitting between them. The CDR3 is CASSPGGGPSETQYF. CDR3 sequence (DNA): TGTGCCAGCAGCCCTGGGGGGGGGCCCAGCGAGACCCAGTACTTC.

By its share, this clonotype is medium-sized (0.01 to 0.1%). CDR3 sequence (DNA): TGTGCCAGCACCCAACTCGCGGGGGGGCGGGCAGATACGCAGTATTTT. Its protein is CASTQLAGGRADTQYF. The rearrangement links TRBV11-1 to TRBJ2-3; 9 positions match TRBD2. Germline lookup yields CDR1 SGHAT and CDR2 FQDESV (reference sequence). V gave up 7 bases and J gave up 4 bases; unmatched junction bases: 12. This CDR3 contains 16 residues.

On this clonotype itself: Since no conserved phenylalanine or tryptophan closes the CDR3, a read error is the likely cause. The V call is TRBV20-1, the J call TRBJ2-7; 13 bases align to TRBD2. This CDR3 is built from 14 residues. Germline CDR1 is DFQATT and CDR2 is SNEGSKA (reference sequence). Germline trimming cut 6 bases from V and 1 base from J; bases unmatched to any gene: 3. The CDR3 DNA reads TGCAGTGCCGAGGGACTAGCGGGGTCCTACGAGCAGTACGGC. Translated, it gives CSAEGLAGSYEQYG.

This clonotype is classed as medium-sized. The chain has TRBV15 and TRBJ2-2; D may correspond to TRBD1 or TRBD2 (5 bases each). Germline V gene lookup returns CDR1 LNHNV and CDR2 YYDKDF (reference sequence). CDR3 length: 15 amino acids. The V and J ends lost 1 base and 4 bases respectively, with 10 bases between them. CDR3 sequence: CATSRAGRGTGELFF. CDR3 nucleotide sequence: TGTGCCACCAGCAGAGCAGGGAGAGGCACCGGGGAGCTGTTTTTT.

This clonotype has more than one count but fewer than ten. CDR3 DNA: TGTGCCAGCAGTTACTCTCTGGAGACCCAGTACTTC. It is translated as CASSYSLETQYF. The genes are TRBV6-6 and TRBJ2-5; D is undetermined. This CDR3 is built from 12 residues. With 0 bases removed from V and 5 bases from J, the gap between germline ends came to 4 bases. The V gene's germline CDR1 is MNHNY and CDR2 SVGAGI (reference sequence).

By proportion, this clonotype is medium-sized. J is TRBJ1-6 and V is TRBV18; TRBD1 is a possible D gene (6 bases). The germline V and J ends were trimmed by 2 bases and 7 bases, with 12 bases remaining between them. The CDR3 extends over 15 amino acids. CDR1 and CDR2 (germline): KGHSH, LQKENI. In DNA, the CDR3 is TGTGCCAGCTCACCAACAGCAGGGGTAAATTCACCCCTCCACTTT. Translating it yields CASSPTAGVNSPLHF. Based on the CDR3 plus reference TRBV18 and TRBJ1-6, the full variable domain is NAGVMQNPRHLVRRRGQEARLRCSPMKGHSHVYWYRQLPEEGLKFMVYLQKENIIDESGMPKERFSAEFPKEGPSILRIQQVVRGDSAAYFCASSPTAGVNSPLHFGNGTRLTVT.

This clonotype showed up many times. This chain links TRBV6-5 with TRBJ2-7, with a tentative D call TRBD2 (6 bases). The V and J ends lost 2 bases and 6 bases respectively, with 14 bases between them. The CDR3 sequence is 14 residues long. Germline CDR1 reads MNHEY; CDR2 reads SVGAGI. CDR3 region: CASSYRPSDGEQYF. The CDR3 nucleotides are TGTGCCAGCAGTTACCGCCCTAGCGACGGCGAGCAGTACTTC.

Judged by abundance, this clonotype is medium-sized. The chain combines TRBV6-5 with TRBJ2-1; the D gene is possibly TRBD1 (6 bases). Trimming pared 2 bases from V and 9 bases from J, leaving 11 bases between. CDR3 length: 13 residues. Germline-derived CDR1 and CDR2 are MNHEY and SVGAGI. CDR3 loop: CASSYDRLGEQFF. The CDR3 coding sequence is TGTGCCAGCAGTTACGACAGGTTAGGTGAGCAGTTCTTC.

This clonotype came up a few times. The chain links TRBV5-4 to TRBJ1-5; weak D call: TRBD1 (6 bases). The CDR3 loop spans 15 amino acids. V was shortened by 0 bases and J by 3 bases, with 10 bases between the two germline ends. Per the germline V gene, CDR1 is SGHNT and CDR2 is YYREEE (reference sequence). The CDR3 coding sequence is TGTGCCAGCAGCTTGGACAGGGATGACAATCAGCCCCAGCATTTT. Its translation is CASSLDRDDNQPQHF.